This TCR beta chain was found in a study of blood T cell repertoires in COVID-19. About the research overall: Some COVID-19 samples were acute and others convalescent; all came from the United States, Italy and Spain. From T cells, B-cell-depleted T cells, or PBMCs came the material, which was cDNA or gDNA.

The germline V gene has CDR1 LGHNT and CDR2 FRNRAP. The CDR3 extends over 18 amino acids. J lost 0 bases, V lost 1 base, and 6 bases had no gene match. Original analysis: Reference gene primer amplification gave estimated nucleated cell counts. The data were produced by immunoSEQ multiplex PCR, yet TCRdb's version contains in-frame clones alone and is incomplete. For V, J and clone size, that table is used; D and trimming come from the DNA. The data hold about 110,000 clones, with 88% observed a single time. This chain links TRBV12-5 with TRBJ2-3; 11 bases line up with TRBD2. Sequences were obtained from peripheral blood. The sequence derives from a human donor in a cohort sampled during active COVID-19. The CDR3 DNA follows: TGTGCTAGTGGTTTGGGACTAGCGGGGACCCTTAGCACAGATACGCAGTATTTT. Protein sequence: CASGLGLAGTLSTDTQYF.